This T cell receptor beta chain was retrieved from a study of blood T cell repertoires in COVID-19. Whole-study context: Sites in the United States, Italy and Spain provided acute and convalescent COVID-19 samples. Nucleic acid was either cDNA or gDNA, and it came from T cells, B-cell-depleted T cells, or PBMCs.

V was pared by 6 bases and J by 7 bases, with 0 bases of the junction left unmatched. The CDR3 totals 12 residues. The germline V gene encodes CDR1 MDHEN and CDR2 SYDVKM. Original analysis: Using reference gene primer amplification, nucleated cell counts were estimated. Sequencing was performed with immunoSEQ multiplex PCR; in TCRdb, only in-frame clones are kept and a portion is missing. The V and J calls and clone size were taken over from that table, and D and trimming were inferred from the DNA. The sample includes fewer than 200,000 clones, 70% to 85% of them seen just once. Sequences were obtained from peripheral blood. The clonotype comes from a woman over 75 with acute or convalescent COVID-19. V is TRBV28 and J is TRBJ1-6, with TRBD1 matching 7 bases. The CDR3 protein is CASSRGNSPLHF. CDR3 in DNA: TGTGCCAGCAGCAGGGGGAATTCACCCCTCCACTTT.